This T cell receptor beta chain was documented in a study of T cell changes during pregnancy in multiple sclerosis. Germline V gives CDR1 MNHNS, CDR2 SASEGT. The CDR3 spans 15 residues. V dropped 6 bases and J dropped 4; count of bases not matched to a gene: 9. TCRdb keeps only in-frame clones here, not all; method: immunoSEQ multiplex PCR. The profile covers 100,000 or so clones, with about nine tenths appearing a single time and approximately 0.76% taken by the ten largest. This clone was seen once. V gene TRBV6-1 combines with J gene TRBJ1-2; 9 bases agree with TRBD1. This specimen consisted of peripheral blood, obtained in the second trimester of pregnancy. This TCR came from a female donor in good health, enrolled as a control in a pregnancy study. The CDR3: CASRATGGAGYGYTF. The CDR3 DNA is TGTGCCAGCAGAGCTACAGGGGGCGCGGGCTATGGCTACACCTTC.